Listed here are 30 T cell receptor beta chains from one sample, sequenced in a study of CD8 T cells in Susac syndrome. Reverse transcription used about 0.45 to 1 ug RNA and random hexamers. TCRdb analysed the immunoSEQ multiplex PCR reads with MiXCR anew, one entry per CDR3 protein. The data show approximately 210,000 distinct CDR3 sequences, with about 95% seen just once and 0.08% to 0.095% held by the top ten. The specimen was CD4+ T cells from PBMCs. The receptors shown here come from a human donor with multiple sclerosis.

The chain carries TRBV24-1 and TRBJ2-3; 13 nucleotides align to TRBD2. Losses at the gene ends were 3 bases for V and 5 bases for J; bases not matched to a gene: 4. Germline lookup yields CDR1 KGHDR and CDR2 SFDVKD. CDR3 size: 16 residues. The CDR3 is CATSDRTSGSGDTQYF. In DNA form, the CDR3 reads TGTGCCACCAGTGATCGGACTAGCGGGAGTGGAGATACGCAGTATTTT.

The chain links TRBV18 to TRBJ2-3; D is ambiguous. The CDR3 spans 11 residues. Germline V CDR1 and CDR2: KGHSH, LQKENI. V was shortened by 10 bases and J by 3 bases, with 8 bases between the two germline ends. The CDR3 DNA reads TGTGCCACCCGGGCTACAGATACGCAGTATTTT. It yields the protein CATRATDTQYF.

CDR3 DNA sequence: TGTGCCAGCAGTCCGTCCCGGGACAGGGGTTGGCAGCCCCAGCATTTT. Translated, it gives CASSPSRDRGWQPQHF. V is TRBV27 and J is TRBJ1-5; TRBD1 aligns across 10 bases. Trimming cost V 5 bases and J 7 bases; bases outside gene matches: 11. CDR1 is MNHEY, CDR2 SMNVEV, per germline (reference sequence). This CDR3 is built from 16 residues.

The chain combines TRBV20-1 with TRBJ2-3; 9 bases are shared with TRBD2. The CDR3 has 15 amino acids. J gave up 0 bases and V 7 bases, and 8 bases lay outside the gene matches. In germline, CDR1 is DFQATT, CDR2 SNEGSKA (reference sequence). In nucleotides, the CDR3 is TGCAGTGTCATAGCGGGGGCGTCTAGCACAGATACGCAGTATTTT. Amino acid sequence: CSVIAGASSTDTQYF.

This chain connects TRBV5-6 to TRBJ1-1; D gene unclear. Trimming left V 1 base short and J 0 bases short, with 13 bases between. In germline, CDR1 is SGHDT, CDR2 YYEEEE. The CDR3 runs to 16 residues. The DNA of the CDR3 is TGTGCCAGCAGCTTGAAGGGCAGAGCAATGAACACTGAAGCTTTCTTT. It is translated as CASSLKGRAMNTEAFF.

CDR3 in amino acids: CSVELGTLWNNEQFF. CDR3 coding DNA: TGCAGCGTTGAATTGGGGACTCTGTGGAATAATGAGCAGTTCTTC. This sequence joins TRBV29-1 and TRBJ2-1; tentative D call: TRBD2 (6 bases). The CDR3 totals 15 residues. V dropped 2 bases and J dropped 7 bases, with 18 bases sitting between them. CDR1 is SQVTM, CDR2 ANQGSEA, per germline.

The chain uses TRBV12-3 or TRBV12-4 and TRBJ2-1; D unresolved. CDR3 length: 14 residues. The germline V and J ends were trimmed by 5 bases and 3 bases, with 11 bases remaining between them. The CDR3 reads CASSPLANYNEQFF. The CDR3 DNA is TGTGCCAGCAGTCCCCTGGCTAACTACAATGAGCAGTTCTTC.

V gene TRBV28 combines with J gene TRBJ1-5, with D possibly TRBD1 on 5 matching bases. Germline lookup yields CDR1 MDHEN and CDR2 SYDVKM. Trimming left V 3 bases short and J 1 base short, with 7 bases between. The CDR3 totals 14 residues. CDR3 coding DNA: TGTGCCAGCAGTTTCCGACAGAGCAATCAGCCCCAGCATTTT. The encoded protein is CASSFRQSNQPQHF.

This chain links TRBV3-1 with TRBJ2-5, with D perhaps TRBD2 (6 bases). Germline CDR1 is LGHDT and CDR2 is YNNKEL (reference sequence). The CDR3 runs to 15 residues. V was clipped by 3 bases and J by 2 bases, with 13 bases between them. The CDR3 DNA sequence: TGTGCCAGCAGCCAGGGCCGGGGAGGACAAGAGACCCAGTACTTC. Amino acid sequence: CASSQGRGGQETQYF.

The CDR3 bases are TGCAGCGGAAGGGACAGTGGGGGGCCAGAGCATTTT. It specifies CSGRDSGGPEHF. The chain combines TRBV29-1 with TRBJ1-5, with 7 bases that match TRBD1. The germline V gene encodes CDR1 SQVTM and CDR2 ANQGSEA. CDR3 size: 12 residues. Losses at the gene ends were 7 bases for V and 14 bases for J; bases not matched to a gene: 14.

V and J are TRBV3-1 and TRBJ2-7; 8 bases fit TRBD2. The CDR3 extends over 14 amino acids. CDR1 and CDR2 (germline): LGHDT, YNNKEL (reference sequence). J gave up 1 base and V 3 bases, and 2 bases lay outside the gene matches. The CDR3 DNA reads TGTGCCAGCAGCCATGAGCGGGGGTCCTACGAGCAGTACTTC. Translation: CASSHERGSYEQYF.

In its sample, this clonotype was seen once. This sequence joins TRBV29-1 and TRBJ1-1; weak D call: TRBD1 (6 bases). The germline V and J ends were trimmed by 3 bases and 4 bases, with 12 bases remaining between them. Germline V gives CDR1 SQVTM, CDR2 ANQGSEA. This CDR3 spans 13 amino acids. CDR3 nucleotide sequence: TGCAGCGTTGAGTGGGGGCGCGGCACTGAAGCTTTCTTT. Its translation is CSVEWGRGTEAFF.

This clonotype was found once. The genes are TRBV29-1 and TRBJ2-2; no definite D call. The CDR3 consists of 11 residues. CDR1 is SQVTM, CDR2 ANQGSEA, per germline. V was clipped by 5 bases and J by 4 bases, with 5 bases between them. This chain's CDR3 is CSVTLTGELFF. The DNA of the CDR3 is TGCAGCGTTACCCTCACCGGGGAGCTGTTTTTT.

The V and J genes are TRBV20-1 and TRBJ2-3; TRBD1 matches at 8 bases. Trimming took 3 bases from V and 4 from J; bases not matched to a gene: 21. Germline V CDR1 and CDR2: DFQATT, SNEGSKA (reference sequence). The CDR3 spans 19 residues. In nucleotides, the CDR3 is TGCAGTGCTAGGTCTGCCCCTACGTCTCTGGGACAGGAGGCAGATACGCAGTATTTT. It translates to CSARSAPTSLGQEADTQYF.

As DNA, the CDR3 is TGTGCCAGCAGCCAAGTCGGGACTAGTCTGGGGACCCAGTACTTC. This gives the protein CASSQVGTSLGTQYF. V is TRBV3-1 and J is TRBJ2-5, with 8 bases lining up with TRBD2. CDR1 LGHDT and CDR2 YNNKEL come from the germline V gene (reference sequence). V lost 1 base, J lost 7 bases, and 8 bases stayed unmatched. The CDR3 extends over 15 amino acids.

This clonotype was found once. CDR3 DNA: TGTGCCAGCAGCTTGGATCTAGCGGGCGTCTACGAGCAGTACTTC. It specifies CASSLDLAGVYEQYF. The rearrangement links TRBV5-4 to TRBJ2-7; 8 bases are a match to TRBD2. CDR1 is SGHNT and CDR2 is YYREEE in the germline V gene (reference sequence). This CDR3 contains 15 residues. The V segment lost 0 bases and the J segment 3 bases; nucleotides outside the gene matches: 5. Looking up the rest from reference TRBV5-4 and TRBJ2-7 gives the full variable domain: ETGVTQSPTHLIKTRGQQVTLRCSSQSGHNTVSWYQQALGQGPQFIFQYYREEENGRGNFPPRFSGLQFPNYSSELNVNALELDDSALYLCASSLDLAGVYEQYFGPGTRLTVT.

The chain couples TRBV14 to TRBJ1-2, with D tentatively TRBD1 (5 bases). Looked up from germline, CDR1 is SGHDN and CDR2 is FVKESK. V was trimmed by 4 bases and J by 4 bases, leaving 13 bases between them. CDR3 size: 14 residues. The CDR3 DNA is TGTGCCAGCAGCCGCCCAGGGACGCCCTATGGCTACACCTTC. Translating it yields CASSRPGTPYGYTF. The full variable domain, with the rest looked up from reference TRBV14 and TRBJ1-2, is EAGVTQFPSHSVIEKGQTVTLRCDPISGHDNLYWYRRVMGKEIKFLLHFVKESKQDESGMPNNRFLAERTGGTYSTLKVQPAELEDSGVYFCASSRPGTPYGYTFGSGTRLTVV.

This clonotype was counted a single time. This sequence joins TRBV3-1 and TRBJ2-1, with D tentatively TRBD1 (5 bases). The V gene's germline CDR1 is LGHDT and CDR2 YNNKEL (reference sequence). The CDR3 length is 16 residues. V lost 0 bases to trimming and J lost 3 bases, with 12 bases between them. The DNA of the CDR3 is TGTGCCAGCAGCCAAGATTGGGGCCAACTCTACAATGAGCAGTTCTTC. Amino acids: CASSQDWGQLYNEQFF.

This chain joins TRBV7-8 and TRBJ2-3, with 9 bases lining up with TRBD2. This CDR3 spans 16 amino acids. Germline V lookup: CDR1 SGHVS, CDR2 FQNEAQ. Trimming cost V 5 bases and J 6 bases; bases outside gene matches: 12. This chain's CDR3 is CASSPARGGHLDTQYF. The CDR3 DNA is TGTGCCAGCAGCCCGGCGCGGGGGGGCCATTTGGATACGCAGTATTTT.

The chain combines TRBV6-1 with TRBJ1-3; D unresolved. The germline gives CDR1 MNHNS, CDR2 SASEGT. V lost 2 bases and J lost 1, with 6 bases in between. This CDR3 has 14 residues. The CDR3 loop reads CASSERSSGNTIYF. The CDR3 coding sequence is TGTGCCAGCAGTGAACGCAGTTCTGGAAACACCATATATTTT.

This clonotype has only a few counts. This sequence joins TRBV11-2 and TRBJ2-3, with D perhaps TRBD1 (5 bases). Trimming cost V 0 bases and J 1 base, with 5 bases left between them. The CDR3 is made up of 14 amino acids. Germline V gene lookup returns CDR1 SGHAT and CDR2 FQNNGV. CDR3 protein: CASSLDRGTDTQYF. CDR3 nucleotides: TGTGCCAGCAGCTTAGACAGGGGCACAGATACGCAGTATTTT.

This clonotype was found once. This chain connects TRBV24-1 to TRBJ1-2; TRBD1 agrees at 8 bases. V was clipped by 6 bases and J by 2 bases; unmatched bases: 7. This CDR3 has 15 residues. Germline V gene lookup returns CDR1 KGHDR and CDR2 SFDVKD. DNA for the CDR3: TGTGCCACCAGTTTAAAGGCAGGGGGCAACTATGGCTACACCTTC. It specifies CATSLKAGGNYGYTF.

V usage is TRBV12-3 or TRBV12-4 and J usage is TRBJ1-1, with a possible D match to TRBD1 (6 bases). CDR3 length: 16 residues. Between the trimmed V and J ends, which lost 6 bases and 1 base, there was a span of 18 bases. CDR3 region: CASSWGPGPKNTEAFF. Here the CDR3 DNA reads TGTGCCAGCAGCTGGGGGCCGGGACCGAAGAACACTGAAGCTTTCTTT.

The chain joins TRBV5-1 to TRBJ2-5; TRBD1 or TRBD2 may be the D gene (5 bases each). Between the trimmed V and J ends, which lost 4 bases and 2 bases, there was a span of 15 bases. In germline, CDR1 is SGHRS, CDR2 YFSETQ. This CDR3 region has 15 residues. In DNA, the CDR3 is TGCGCCAGCAGCCTGGGGACGTACGATCAAGAGACCCAGTACTTC. Translated: CASSLGTYDQETQYF.

This CDR3 reads CASSLGGASGANVLTF. The CDR3 DNA reads as TGCGCCAGCAGCTTGGGAGGCGCCTCTGGGGCCAACGTCCTGACTTTC. The chain joins TRBV5-1 to TRBJ2-6; D unclear. Germline V gene data show CDR1 as SGHRS and CDR2 as YFSETQ. V shed 0 bases and J shed 0 bases, with 7 bases lying between them. The CDR3 is 16 residues long. The full variable domain, with the rest looked up from reference TRBV5-1 and TRBJ2-6, is KAGVTQTPRYLIKTRGQQVTLSCSPISGHRSVSWYQQTPGQGLQFLFEYFSETQRNKGNFPGRFSGRQFSNSRSEMNVSTLELGDSALYLCASSLGGASGANVLTFGAGSRLTVL.

J is TRBJ2-3 and V is TRBV29-1; 8 bases agree with TRBD1. This CDR3 spans 16 amino acids. Germline CDR1 SQVTM, CDR2 ANQGSEA. The V and J ends lost 7 bases and 3 bases, in that order; junction bases with no gene match: 15. CDR3 in DNA: TGCAGCGGATCCGCGGAGGACAGGGTCAGGACAGATACGCAGTATTTT. Translated: CSGSAEDRVRTDTQYF.

The gene calls are TRBV7-2 and TRBJ2-7, with D hard to call. Germline V gene lookup returns CDR1 SGHTA and CDR2 FQGNSA. V gave up 1 base and J gave up 0 bases, with 7 bases separating them. CDR3 size: 14 residues. The CDR3 DNA reads TGTGCCAGCAGCTTAGATTGGAGCTCCTACGAGCAGTACTTC. This translates into CASSLDWSSYEQYF.

V and J are TRBV3-1 and TRBJ2-1; D may be TRBD1 (6 bases). Trimming left V 0 bases short and J 10 bases short, with 22 bases between. Germline assignment: CDR1 LGHDT and CDR2 YNNKEL (reference sequence). The CDR3 has 17 amino acids. This chain's CDR3 is CASSQDVGLAGESEQFF. For the CDR3, the DNA is TGTGCCAGCAGCCAAGATGTTGGATTGGCAGGGGAAAGCGAGCAGTTCTTC.

The chain recombines TRBV30 with TRBJ2-1; tentative D call: TRBD1 (5 bases). The CDR3 has 13 residues. The V end lost 7 bases, the J end lost 5 bases, and 15 bases lay between the germline ends. Germline CDR1 is GTSNPN and CDR2 is SVGIG (reference sequence). The CDR3 DNA is TGTGCCTTAGCCAGTTGGGGCGACAATGAGCAGTTCTTC. The encoded protein is CALASWGDNEQFF. Based on the CDR3 plus reference TRBV30 and TRBJ2-1, the full variable domain is SQTIHQWPATLVQPVGSPLSLECTVEGTSNPNLYWYRQAAGRGLQLLFYSVGIGQISSEVPQNLSASRPQDRQFILSSKKLLLSDSGFYLCALASWGDNEQFFGPGTRLTVL.

CDR3 sequence: CASSLFSVQRQINEQFF. The CDR3 coding sequence is TGTGCCAGCAGTTTATTTTCGGTGCAACGACAGATCAATGAGCAGTTCTTC. The chain is built from TRBV28 and TRBJ2-1; D might be TRBD1 (5 bases). V gave up 1 base and J gave up 6 bases, with 19 bases separating them. The germline CDR1 and CDR2 sequences are MDHEN and SYDVKM. The CDR3 has 17 amino acids.